This is a list of T cell receptor beta chains from one sample in a study of vaccination and CD4 T cells after COVID-19. Their target antigens are unknown. TCRdb used MiXCR to reprocess the PCR reads, holding one entry per CDR3 protein. This sample has 13,000 to 15,000 distinct CDR3 sequences, with around half found just once. The sample consisted of CD4+ T cells from blood, cultured in vitro. These TCRs come from a human donor who had recovered from COVID-19. Both conserved end residues are part of each CDR3. D genes are given only for firm matches. Where a row states a size, it is once, few, many or the class of an expanded clone; other rows omit it.

D gene	clone size	V gene	J gene	CDR3 protein	CDR3 DNA
NA	NA	TRBV2	TRBJ2-3	CASSDHGDTQYF	TGTGCCAGCAGTGATCACGGTGATACGCAGTATTTT
NA	NA	TRBV10-3	TRBJ2-3	CAISDGSRADTQYF	TGTGCCATCAGTGACGGCTCTAGGGCAGATACGCAGTATTTT
TRBD1	NA	TRBV6-5	TRBJ1-2	CASSYPNRGFLNYGYTF	TGTGCCAGCAGTTACCCCAACAGGGGCTTCCTAAACTATGGCTACACCTTC
NA	large	TRBV7-8	TRBJ1-6	CASSLADNSPLHF	TGTGCCAGCAGCTTAGCCGACAATTCACCCCTCCACTTT
NA	NA	TRBV19	TRBJ2-1	CASKDLFREEQFF	TGTGCCAGTAAGGACCTATTTAGAGAAGAGCAGTTCTTC
NA	NA	TRBV11-3	TRBJ1-1	CASSLERRTEAFF	TGTGCCAGCAGCTTAGAACGACGCACTGAAGCTTTCTTT
NA	NA	TRBV11-2	TRBJ2-1	CASSFLSSYNEQFF	TGTGCCAGCAGCTTTCTTAGCTCCTACAATGAGCAGTTCTTC
NA	NA	TRBV20-1	TRBJ2-2	CSARIRSVGTGELFF	TGCAGTGCTAGAATCCGCTCGGTAGGAACCGGGGAGCTGTTTTTT
TRBD1	few	TRBV24-1	TRBJ1-2	CATSETGGGNGYTF	TGTGCCACCAGTGAGACAGGGGGCGGCAATGGCTACACCTTC
TRBD2	NA	TRBV7-8	TRBJ2-3	CASNSGGTDTQYF	TGTGCCAGCAATAGCGGGGGCACAGATACGCAGTATTTT
NA	NA	TRBV20-1	TRBJ2-2	CSARGTTGELFF	TGCAGTGCTAGAGGCACCACCGGGGAGCTGTTTTTT
TRBD1	NA	TRBV5-1	TRBJ2-1	CASSSGTGGGPYNEQFF	TGCGCCAGCAGCTCCGGGACAGGGGGAGGCCCCTACAATGAGCAGTTCTTC
NA	few	TRBV19	TRBJ1-3	CASTIGTLGTIYF	TGTGCCAGTACTATCGGGACCCTCGGCACCATATATTTT
NA	NA	TRBV9	TRBJ2-3	CASSLGTIRTDTQYF	TGTGCCAGCAGCCTAGGCACTATACGCACAGATACGCAGTATTTT
NA	NA	TRBV7-9	TRBJ2-3	CASSFGRLKITDTQYF	TGTGCCAGCAGCTTCGGCAGGCTAAAAATCACAGATACGCAGTATTTT
TRBD2	NA	TRBV2	TRBJ2-7	CASIESGGKGEQYF	TGTGCCAGCATCGAATCCGGGGGGAAAGGGGAGCAGTACTTC
NA	NA	TRBV10-3	TRBJ2-1	CAISESTGTSCFF	TGTGCCATCAGTGAGTCGACAGGGACTAGTTGTTTCTTC
NA	NA	TRBV19	TRBJ2-5	CASSIIDRQETQYF	TGTGCCAGTAGTATTATCGACAGACAAGAGACCCAGTACTTC
NA	NA	TRBV5-6	TRBJ1-1	CASSRTGGEAFF	TGTGCCAGCAGCCGTACAGGCGGCGAAGCTTTCTTT
TRBD1	once	TRBV5-6	TRBJ2-1	CASSWRQGWNEQFF	TGTGCCAGCAGTTGGCGACAGGGGTGGAATGAGCAGTTCTTC
TRBD2	NA	TRBV6-1	TRBJ2-7	CASKWLAGSYEQYF	TGTGCCAGCAAATGGCTAGCGGGCTCCTACGAGCAGTACTTC
TRBD1	few	TRBV15	TRBJ2-2	CATSRAGTGRTGELFF	TGTGCCACCAGCAGGGCCGGGACAGGGCGCACCGGGGAGCTGTTTTTT
TRBD2	NA	TRBV7-2	TRBJ2-1	CASRPGTSSYNEQFF	TGTGCCAGCAGACCCGGGACTAGCAGTTACAATGAGCAGTTCTTC
NA	NA	TRBV2	TRBJ2-1	CASSEAVGSEQFF	TGTGCCAGCAGTGAAGCAGTGGGTTCCGAGCAGTTCTTC
NA	NA	TRBV2	TRBJ2-7	CASSDRSYEQYF	TGTGCCAGCAGTGACAGGAGTTACGAGCAGTACTTC
TRBD1	NA	TRBV7-8	TRBJ2-7	CASSTGTGNREQYF	TGTGCCAGCAGTACCGGGACAGGGAATCGCGAGCAGTACTTC
NA	NA	TRBV7-9	TRBJ2-3	CASSLSSKRTQYF	TGTGCCAGCAGCTTATCCTCCAAGAGGACGCAGTATTTT
NA	NA	TRBV7-8	TRBJ2-1	CASSLAGSSYNEQFF	TGTGCCAGCAGCTTGGCGGGGAGCTCCTACAATGAGCAGTTCTTC
TRBD2	NA	TRBV12-3/TRBV12-4	TRBJ2-5	CASSPTSGSGETQYF	TGTGCCAGCAGTCCGACTAGCGGGAGCGGTGAGACCCAGTACTTC
TRBD2	NA	TRBV7-2	TRBJ2-5	CASSTYRLRGAGETQYF	TGTGCCAGCAGTACCTACCGGCTGCGGGGGGCGGGAGAGACCCAGTACTTC
NA	NA	TRBV6-1	TRBJ2-7	CASSEGRGLGYEQYF	TGTGCCAGCAGTGAAGGTCGGGGTTTAGGCTACGAGCAGTACTTC
TRBD1	NA	TRBV4-1	TRBJ1-5	CASSQGGTDYSNQPQHF	TGCGCCAGCAGCCAAGGGGGGACAGATTATAGCAATCAGCCCCAGCATTTT
TRBD1	few	TRBV10-3	TRBJ1-5	CAISESGTAQQPQHF	TGTGCCATCAGTGAGTCAGGGACAGCCCAACAGCCCCAGCATTTT
NA	few	TRBV7-8	TRBJ1-2	CASSLGGGQYGYTF	TGTGCCAGCAGCTTAGGGGGGGGCCAATATGGCTACACCTTC
NA	NA	TRBV9	TRBJ1-2	CASSGWTGLGGYTF	TGTGCCAGCAGCGGGTGGACCGGGTTGGGTGGCTACACCTTC
TRBD1	NA	TRBV27	TRBJ1-1	CASRPGGGWNTEAFF	TGTGCCAGCAGACCGGGAGGGGGCTGGAACACTGAAGCTTTCTTT
NA	NA	TRBV5-1	TRBJ2-7	CASSLASGASYEQYF	TGCGCCAGCAGCTTGGCTTCCGGGGCCTCCTACGAGCAGTACTTC
TRBD2	NA	TRBV11-2	TRBJ2-7	CASSLAGTSGAYEQYF	TGTGCCAGCAGCTTAGCAGGGACTAGCGGCGCCTACGAGCAGTACTTC
NA	NA	TRBV18	TRBJ2-5	CASSSRSEETQYF	TGTGCCAGCTCATCTAGGTCTGAAGAGACCCAGTACTTC
TRBD1	few	TRBV2	TRBJ1-6	CASGRTGGGSPLHF	TGTGCCAGCGGGCGGACAGGGGGTGGTTCACCCCTCCACTTT
TRBD2	NA	TRBV7-2	TRBJ2-1	CASSPTSREQFF	TGTGCCAGCAGCCCGACTAGCCGCGAGCAGTTCTTC
NA	NA	TRBV7-2	TRBJ2-4	CASSFNVGLAKNIQYF	TGTGCCAGCAGCTTCAACGTGGGCCTAGCCAAAAACATTCAGTACTTC
NA	once	TRBV10-1	TRBJ1-2	CASSEGVGGNYGYTF	TGCGCCAGCAGTGAAGGGGTAGGGGGTAACTATGGCTACACCTTC